These 25 T cell receptor beta chains were sequenced from one sample in a study of control samples from healthy donors and cancer patients. The assay was immunoSEQ multiplex PCR, and TCRdb's table has in-frame clones only and misses some. The repertoire holds under 80,000 clones, over 75% seen once, with over 25% in the top ten. Sequencing input: blood. These receptors all come from a man aged 50 to 60 in good health.

This clone was seen a handful of times. The chain combines TRBV5-1 with TRBJ2-7; D perhaps matches TRBD2 (5 bases). The CDR3 consists of 14 residues. Germline V gene lookup returns CDR1 SGHRS and CDR2 YFSETQ. Trimming removed 4 bases at V and 5 bases at J, with 16 bases between. For the CDR3, the DNA is TGCGCCAGCAGCCCGGGGATTTTCGAAGACGAGCAGTACTTC. Amino acids: CASSPGIFEDEQYF.

For the CDR3, the DNA is TGTGCCAGCAGCCCCGAGGACAATAACTACGAGCAGTACTTC. Its protein is CASSPEDNNYEQYF. V usage is TRBV7-6 and J usage is TRBJ2-7; D might be TRBD1 (5 bases). The CDR3 contains 14 residues. The V end was cut by 5 bases, the J end by 3 bases, with 14 bases between. CDR1 is SGHVS and CDR2 is FNYEAQ in the germline V gene.

This chain connects TRBV29-1 to TRBJ1-6; TRBD1 agrees at 9 bases. The J segment lost 10 bases and the V segment lost 5 bases, leaving 6 bases of the junction unmatched. From germline, CDR1 is SQVTM and CDR2 ANQGSEA. The CDR3 extends over 13 amino acids. The CDR3 DNA reads TGCAGCGTTTCACAGGGGGCTGGATCACCCCTCCACTTT. Its translation: CSVSQGAGSPLHF.

The chain has TRBV6-5 and TRBJ2-3; perhaps TRBD2 as D (6 bases). The CDR3 is made up of 13 amino acids. V was shortened by 6 bases and J by 4 bases, with 11 bases between the two germline ends. Looked up from germline, CDR1 is MNHEY and CDR2 is SVGAGI. The CDR3 DNA follows: TGTGCCAGCAGGCCTAGGGAGGCAGATACGCAGTATTTT. Protein product: CASRPREADTQYF.

The rearrangement links TRBV5-5 to TRBJ1-5; TRBD1 is a possible D gene (6 bases). CDR1 is SGHKS and CDR2 is YYEKEE in the germline V gene (reference sequence). With 4 bases removed from V and 7 bases from J, the gap between germline ends came to 18 bases. The CDR3 covers 15 residues. CDR3 amino acids: CASSPGGTIIQPQHF. In nucleotides, the CDR3 is TGTGCCAGCAGCCCTGGAGGGACAATTATCCAGCCCCAGCATTTT. Full variable domain (missing parts from reference TRBV5-5 and TRBJ1-5): DAGVTQSPTHLIKTRGQQVTLRCSPISGHKSVSWYQQVLGQGPQFIFQYYEKEERGRGNFPDRFSARQFPNYSSELNVNALLLGDSALYLCASSPGGTIIQPQHFGDGTRLSIL.

The gene calls are TRBV19 and TRBJ1-6, with TRBD1 identical over 8 bases. J gave up 7 bases and V 9 bases, and 8 bases lay outside the gene matches. CDR1 and CDR2 (germline): LNHDA, SQIVND (reference sequence). The CDR3 is 14 residues long. The CDR3 is CASHSTGANSPLHF. Written as DNA, the CDR3 is TGTGCCAGCCACTCGACAGGGGCCAATTCACCCCTCCACTTT.

V gene TRBV28 combines with J gene TRBJ2-1; possibly TRBD1 for D (5 bases). CDR3 length: 15 amino acids. Trimming cost V 3 bases and J 2 bases, with 11 bases left between them. CDR1 is MDHEN and CDR2 is SYDVKM in the germline V gene. CDR3 region: CASSFQGFPYNEQFF. The CDR3, as DNA: TGTGCCAGCAGTTTCCAGGGTTTCCCCTACAATGAGCAGTTCTTC. The variable domain in full, with the rest retrieved from reference TRBV28 and TRBJ2-1, is DVKVTQSSRYLVKRTGEKVFLECVQDMDHENMFWYRQDPGLGLRLIYFSYDVKMKEKGDIPEGYSVSREKKERFSLILESASTNQTSMYLCASSFQGFPYNEQFFGPGTRLTVL.

This clone has ten or more counts. This chain joins TRBV29-1 and TRBJ2-5; a possible D gene is TRBD1 (5 bases). From germline, CDR1 is SQVTM and CDR2 ANQGSEA. The CDR3 length is 11 residues. CDR3 in amino acids: CSLRVKETQYF. As DNA, the CDR3 is TGCAGTCTCAGGGTCAAAGAGACCCAGTACTTC.

The J gene is TRBJ1-5, the V gene TRBV28, with D perhaps TRBD1 (5 bases). V dropped 8 bases and J dropped 4 bases, with 9 bases sitting between them. Germline V gene sequence: CDR1 MDHEN, CDR2 SYDVKM. The CDR3 runs to 12 residues. The CDR3 DNA sequence: TGTGCCAGCGCGAGGGGAAATCAGCCCCAGCATTTT. It specifies CASARGNQPQHF. The whole variable domain, filled in from reference TRBV28 and TRBJ1-5, reads DVKVTQSSRYLVKRTGEKVFLECVQDMDHENMFWYRQDPGLGLRLIYFSYDVKMKEKGDIPEGYSVSREKKERFSLILESASTNQTSMYLCASARGNQPQHFGDGTRLSIL.

The chain links TRBV6-6 to TRBJ2-5, with TRBD1 matching over 7 bases. With V trimmed by 6 bases and J by 2 bases, 6 bases remained unmatched. The CDR3 extends over 14 amino acids. The germline V gene encodes CDR1 MNHNY and CDR2 SVGAGI (reference sequence). The CDR3, as DNA: TGTGCCAGCAGGGGACAGACTAATCAAGAGACCCAGTACTTC. This codes for CASRGQTNQETQYF.

This clone was picked up one time. The J gene is TRBJ1-6, the V gene TRBV19; D uncertain. CDR1 and CDR2 (germline): LNHDA, SQIVND (reference sequence). The CDR3 sequence is 14 residues long. V was cut by 3 bases and J by 9 bases, with 12 bases left in between. The CDR3 sequence: CASSIQGIGSPLHF. The DNA of the CDR3 is TGTGCCAGTAGTATTCAAGGGATCGGTTCACCCCTCCACTTT. Variable domain in full (rest from reference TRBV19 and TRBJ1-6): DGGITQSPKYLFRKEGQNVTLSCEQNLNHDAMYWYRQDPGQGLRLIYYSQIVNDFQKGDIAEGYSVSREKKESFPLTVTSAQKNPTAFYLCASSIQGIGSPLHFGNGTRLTVT.

This sequence joins TRBV19 and TRBJ1-2; perhaps TRBD1 as D (5 bases). This CDR3 has 11 amino acids. The germline gives CDR1 LNHDA, CDR2 SQIVND (reference sequence). V lost 5 bases, J lost 8 bases, and 9 bases lay in between. CDR3 in DNA: TGTGCCAGTAGTGACAGAAGCGGCTACACCTTC. This encodes CASSDRSGYTF.

V and J are TRBV9 and TRBJ1-2; TRBD1 might be the D (6 bases). V was shortened by 0 bases and J by 4 bases, with 13 bases between the two germline ends. Germline values: CDR1 SGDLS, CDR2 YYNGEE. The CDR3 length is 15 residues. CDR3 sequence reads: CASSVGGTKPYGYTF. CDR3 in DNA: TGTGCCAGCAGCGTAGGAGGGACAAAACCCTATGGCTACACCTTC. Complete variable domain (other parts from reference TRBV9 and TRBJ1-2): DSGVTQTPKHLITATGQRVTLRCSPRSGDLSVYWYQQSLDQGLQFLIQYYNGEERAKGNILERFSAQQFPDLHSELNLSSLELGDSALYFCASSVGGTKPYGYTFGSGTRLTVV.

The V and J genes are TRBV28 and TRBJ1-1; the match to TRBD1 covers 7 bases. Germline V gene sequence: CDR1 MDHEN, CDR2 SYDVKM. The CDR3 is 13 residues long. V lost 4 bases to trimming and J lost 6 bases; unmatched junction nucleotides: 5. DNA of the CDR3: TGTGCCAGCAGTTCTGGCAGGGGGGCTGAAGCTTTCTTT. The encoded protein is CASSSGRGAEAFF.

This clone occurred a few times. This chain's CDR3 is CASRLAPAQIQETQYF. The CDR3 nucleotides read TGTGCAAGTCGCTTGGCCCCCGCACAGATCCAAGAGACCCAGTACTTC. V and J are TRBV12-2 and TRBJ2-5; TRBD1 is taken as the D call from the table, unchecked against the DNA. TRBV12-2 is deemed a pseudogene. This CDR3 is built from 16 residues.

The chain recombines TRBV18 with TRBJ2-1; D is possibly TRBD1 (6 bases). Germline CDR1 is KGHSH and CDR2 is LQKENI. With 9 bases removed from V and 9 bases from J, the gap between germline ends came to 24 bases. The CDR3 covers 15 residues. CDR3 protein: CASSVGPPGDAEQFF. In nucleotides, the CDR3 is TGTGCCAGTTCGGTAGGGCCCCCAGGGGATGCTGAGCAGTTCTTC.

This chain joins TRBV12-5 and TRBJ1-1; D gene uncertain. Germline-derived CDR1 and CDR2 are LGHNT and FRNRAP. Trimming removed 6 bases from V and 2 bases from J, with 7 bases in between. CDR3 size: 12 residues. The chain's CDR3 is CASGPDNTEAFF. CDR3 DNA sequence: TGTGCTAGTGGGCCTGACAACACTGAAGCTTTCTTT. Full variable domain (missing parts from reference TRBV12-5 and TRBJ1-1): DARVTQTPRHKVTEMGQEVTMRCQPILGHNTVFWYRQTMMQGLELLAYFRNRAPLDDSGMPKDRFSAEMPDATLATLKIQPSEPRDSAVYFCASGPDNTEAFFGQGTRLTVV.

The genes are TRBV24-1 and TRBJ2-1; tentative D call: TRBD2 (5 bases). Germline V lookup: CDR1 KGHDR, CDR2 SFDVKD. The CDR3 contains 14 residues. V was trimmed by 6 bases and J by 6 bases, leaving 14 bases between them. The DNA of the CDR3 is TGTGCCACCAGTAGGTCTAGCTTCATCAATGAGCAGTTCTTC. This sequence encodes CATSRSSFINEQFF.

V is TRBV6-5 and J is TRBJ1-2; TRBD1 is a possible D gene (6 bases). The germline gives CDR1 MNHEY, CDR2 SVGAGI. This CDR3 is built from 13 residues. V was clipped by 7 bases and J by 4 bases, with 13 bases between them. The CDR3 sequence is CASILGTSYGYTF. The CDR3 region has the DNA TGTGCCAGCATCCTCGGGACATCCTATGGCTACACCTTC.

The chain has TRBV28 and TRBJ2-4; D not certain. Germline CDR1 is MDHEN and CDR2 is SYDVKM. The CDR3 totals 14 residues. V was shortened by 2 bases and J by 6 bases, with 11 bases between the two germline ends. The CDR3: CASSLVGGGNIQYF. DNA of the CDR3: TGTGCCAGCAGTTTAGTCGGCGGCGGAAACATTCAGTACTTC.

The V gene is TRBV10-2, the J gene TRBJ2-5; no firm D call. The CDR3 contains 12 residues. The V gene lost 4 bases and the J gene lost 3 bases, with 6 bases spanning the gap. Germline assignment: CDR1 WSHSY and CDR2 SAAADI. CDR3: CASSARKETQYF. The CDR3 DNA reads as TGCGCCAGCAGTGCCCGCAAAGAGACCCAGTACTTC.

This clone was detected only once. J is TRBJ2-2 and V is TRBV11-2; D is tentatively TRBD1 or TRBD2 (9 bases each). The CDR3 covers 17 residues. Germline-derived CDR1 and CDR2 are SGHAT and FQNNGV. V was pared by 4 bases and J by 12 bases, with 27 bases between. Written as DNA, the CDR3 is TGTGCCAGCAGCTCCAGGCGCCAACAGGGGGCGGGGGGGCAGCTGTTTTTT. Translating gives CASSSRRQQGAGGQLFF.

V usage is TRBV9 and J usage is TRBJ1-6; D is unresolved. The ends were cut back, 0 bases at V and 10 bases at J, with 17 bases in the middle. From germline, CDR1 is SGDLS and CDR2 YYNGEE. The CDR3 length is 16 residues. CDR3 DNA: TGTGCCAGCAGCGTAGCCAACTCACCCCCAGAGTCACCCCTCCACTTT. Amino acid sequence: CASSVANSPPESPLHF.

This sequence joins TRBV4-3 and TRBJ1-2; D ambiguous. This CDR3 is built from 14 residues. Germline V gene sequence: CDR1 LGHNA, CDR2 YSLEER. Trimming pared 0 bases from V and 4 bases from J, leaving 9 bases between. CDR3 sequence reads: CASSQEENGYGYTF. The CDR3 coding sequence is TGCGCCAGCAGCCAAGAGGAAAATGGCTATGGCTACACCTTC.

The chain carries TRBV11-2 and TRBJ2-5; D not certain. Germline CDR1 is SGHAT and CDR2 is FQNNGV. Trimming removed 1 base from V and 4 bases from J, with 13 bases in between. The CDR3 consists of 15 residues. CDR3 sequence: CASSLGVGPRETQYF. CDR3 in DNA: TGTGCCAGCAGCTTAGGTGTAGGGCCGCGAGAGACCCAGTACTTC.